The sample holds a few counts of the clone carrying this T cell receptor (beta chain). The antigen is not known. Germline CDR1 reads LNHDA; CDR2 reads SQIVND (reference sequence). This CDR3 has 14 amino acids. The V end lost 5 bases, the J end lost 4 bases, and 14 bases lay between the germline ends. Amplified material comprised TCR beta CDR3 regions derived from RNA transcripts. An initial RT-PCR round employing HTBI primers preceded a second-round multiplex PCR. TCRdb recomputed calls from the multiplex PCR reads with MiXCR, one row per CDR3 protein. The data show hundreds of thousands of distinct CDR3 sequences, about 44% seen once. The sample is drawn from a study of Graves' ophthalmopathy and Graves' hyperthyroidism. Background on the study: Untreated patients at initial diagnosis provided peripheral blood. Study-level results: The blood repertoire also included most expanded thyroid clonotypes above 0.001 frequency.

Source material: peripheral blood. This TCR was sampled from an adult man with Graves' ophthalmopathy. This chain joins TRBV19 and TRBJ1-2, with D possibly TRBD1 on 6 matching bases. The CDR3 spells CASSFLQGTYGYTF. As DNA, the CDR3 is TGTGCCAGTAGTTTCCTACAGGGAACCTATGGCTACACCTTC.